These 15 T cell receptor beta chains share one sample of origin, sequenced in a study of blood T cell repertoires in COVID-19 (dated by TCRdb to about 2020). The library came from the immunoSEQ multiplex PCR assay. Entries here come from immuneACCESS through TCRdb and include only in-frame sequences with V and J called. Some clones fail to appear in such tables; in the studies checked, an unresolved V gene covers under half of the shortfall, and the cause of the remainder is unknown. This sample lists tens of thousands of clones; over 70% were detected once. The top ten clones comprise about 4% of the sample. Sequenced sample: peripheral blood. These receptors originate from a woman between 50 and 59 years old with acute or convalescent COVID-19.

CDR3 bases: TGTGCCAGCAGCCCGGGGACAGGACCTCCCTACGAGCAGTACTTC. Residues: CASSPGTGPPYEQYF. The chain uses TRBV5-5 and TRBJ2-7, with 8 bases lining up with TRBD1. CDR1 is SGHKS and CDR2 is YYEKEE in the germline V gene (reference sequence). Losses at the gene ends were 4 bases for V and 2 bases for J; bases not matched to a gene: 8. The CDR3 sequence is 15 residues long.

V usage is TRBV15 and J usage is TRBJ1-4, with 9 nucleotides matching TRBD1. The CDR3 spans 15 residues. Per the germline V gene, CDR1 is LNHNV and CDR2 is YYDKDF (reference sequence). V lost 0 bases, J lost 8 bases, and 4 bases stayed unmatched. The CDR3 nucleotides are TGTGCCACCAGCAGAGAACGGGACAGGGTGGAAAAACTGTTTTTT. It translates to CATSRERDRVEKLFF.

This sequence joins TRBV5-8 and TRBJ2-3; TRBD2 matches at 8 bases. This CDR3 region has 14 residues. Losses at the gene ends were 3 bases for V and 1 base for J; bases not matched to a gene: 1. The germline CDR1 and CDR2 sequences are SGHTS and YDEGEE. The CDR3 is CASSSGGGTDTQYF. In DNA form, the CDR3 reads TGTGCCAGCAGCTCCGGGGGGGGCACAGATACGCAGTATTTT.

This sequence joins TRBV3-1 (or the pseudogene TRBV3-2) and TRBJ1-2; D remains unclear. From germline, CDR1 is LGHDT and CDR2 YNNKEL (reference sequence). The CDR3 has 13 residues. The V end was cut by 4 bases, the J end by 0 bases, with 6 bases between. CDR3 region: CASSLATNYGYTF. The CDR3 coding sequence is TGTGCCAGCAGCCTCGCGACTAACTATGGCTACACCTTC.

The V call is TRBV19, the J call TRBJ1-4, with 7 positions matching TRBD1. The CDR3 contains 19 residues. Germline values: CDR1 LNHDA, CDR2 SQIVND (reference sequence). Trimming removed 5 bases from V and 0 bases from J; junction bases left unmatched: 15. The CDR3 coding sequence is TGTGCCAGTAGTGACCATTTACAGGGGCTAGTTGCAACTAATGAAAAACTGTTTTTT. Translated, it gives CASSDHLQGLVATNEKLFF.

CDR3 protein: CASSQTDRFEKLFF. In DNA, the CDR3 is TGTGCCAGCAGCCAAACCGACAGATTTGAAAAACTGTTTTTT. The rearrangement uses TRBV4-2 and TRBJ1-4, with D perhaps matching TRBD1 (5 bases). Germline V CDR1 and CDR2: LGHNA, YNFKEQ. V was clipped by 2 bases and J by 7 bases, with 11 bases between them. There are 14 residues in the CDR3.

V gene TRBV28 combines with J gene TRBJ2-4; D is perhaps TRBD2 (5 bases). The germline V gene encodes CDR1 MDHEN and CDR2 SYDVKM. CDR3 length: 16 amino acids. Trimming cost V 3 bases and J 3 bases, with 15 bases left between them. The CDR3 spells CASSLARDWGKNIQYF. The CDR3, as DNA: TGTGCCAGCAGTTTGGCCCGGGATTGGGGCAAAAACATTCAGTACTTC.

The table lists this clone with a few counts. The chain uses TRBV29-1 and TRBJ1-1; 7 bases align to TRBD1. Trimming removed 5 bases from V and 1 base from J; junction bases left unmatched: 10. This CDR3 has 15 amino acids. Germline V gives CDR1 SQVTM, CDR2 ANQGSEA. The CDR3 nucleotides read TGCAGCGTTTCAGGGGGGTGGGCCCAGAACACTGAAGCTTTCTTT. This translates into CSVSGGWAQNTEAFF.

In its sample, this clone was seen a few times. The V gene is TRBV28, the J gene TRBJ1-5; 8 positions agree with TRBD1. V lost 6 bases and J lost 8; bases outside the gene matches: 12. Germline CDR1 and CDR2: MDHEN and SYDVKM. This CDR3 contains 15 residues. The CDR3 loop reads CASRTGDRFSEPQHF. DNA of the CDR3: TGTGCCAGCAGGACAGGGGACAGGTTTTCGGAGCCCCAGCATTTT.

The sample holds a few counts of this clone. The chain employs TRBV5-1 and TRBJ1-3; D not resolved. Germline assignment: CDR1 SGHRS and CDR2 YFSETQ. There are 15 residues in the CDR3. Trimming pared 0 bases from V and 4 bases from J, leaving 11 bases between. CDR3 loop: CASSLALASGNTIYF. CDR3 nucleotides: TGCGCCAGCAGCTTGGCCCTCGCGTCGGGAAACACCATATATTTT. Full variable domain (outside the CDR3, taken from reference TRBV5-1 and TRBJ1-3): KAGVTQTPRYLIKTRGQQVTLSCSPISGHRSVSWYQQTPGQGLQFLFEYFSETQRNKGNFPGRFSGRQFSNSRSEMNVSTLELGDSALYLCASSLALASGNTIYFGEGSWLTVV.

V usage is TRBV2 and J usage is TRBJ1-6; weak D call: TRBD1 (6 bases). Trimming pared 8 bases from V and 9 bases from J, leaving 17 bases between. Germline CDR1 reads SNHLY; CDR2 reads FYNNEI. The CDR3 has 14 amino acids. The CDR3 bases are TGTGCCAGCCGCCGGGACAACCTCGTTTCACCCCTCCACTTT. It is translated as CASRRDNLVSPLHF. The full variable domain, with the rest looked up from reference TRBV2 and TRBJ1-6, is EPEVTQTPSHQVTQMGQEVILRCVPISNHLYFYWYRQILGQKVEFLVSFYNNEISEKSEIFDDQFSVERPDGSNFTLKIRSTKLEDSAMYFCASRRDNLVSPLHFGNGTRLTVT.

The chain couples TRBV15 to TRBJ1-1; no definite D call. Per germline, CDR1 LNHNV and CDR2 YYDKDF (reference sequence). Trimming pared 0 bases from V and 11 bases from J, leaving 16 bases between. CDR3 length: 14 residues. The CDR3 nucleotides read TGTGCCACCAGCAGAGATATGGCCCGCAGGAACGCTTTCTTT. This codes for CATSRDMARRNAFF.

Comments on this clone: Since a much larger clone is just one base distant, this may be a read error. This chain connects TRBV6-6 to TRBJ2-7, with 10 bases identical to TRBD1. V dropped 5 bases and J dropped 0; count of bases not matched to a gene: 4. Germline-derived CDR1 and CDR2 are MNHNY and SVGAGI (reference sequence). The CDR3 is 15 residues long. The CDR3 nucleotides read TGTGCCAGCAGTCCGGGACAGGGGTTCTCCTACGAGCAGTACTTC. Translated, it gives CASSPGQGFSYEQYF.

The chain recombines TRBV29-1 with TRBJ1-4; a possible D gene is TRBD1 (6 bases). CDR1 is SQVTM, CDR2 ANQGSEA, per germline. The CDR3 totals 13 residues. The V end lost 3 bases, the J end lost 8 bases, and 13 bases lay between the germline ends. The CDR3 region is CSVELGQGEKLFF. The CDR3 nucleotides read TGCAGCGTTGAGTTGGGGCAGGGGGAAAAACTGTTTTTT.

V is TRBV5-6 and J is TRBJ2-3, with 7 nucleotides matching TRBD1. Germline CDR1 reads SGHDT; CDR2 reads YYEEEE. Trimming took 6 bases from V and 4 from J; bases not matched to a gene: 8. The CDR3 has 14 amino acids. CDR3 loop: CASTSGQWADTQYF. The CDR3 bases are TGTGCCAGCACCTCGGGACAGTGGGCAGATACGCAGTATTTT.